The sequence of this TCR beta chain was determined in a study of blood T cell repertoires in COVID-19. Relative to its sample, this clone is medium-sized. The table came from immunoSEQ multiplex PCR; TCRdb's copy has only in-frame clones and leaves some out. The sample consists of roughly 11,000 clones, over 55% of them appearing once. V lost 7 bases and J 3 bases, leaving 13 bases between the germline ends. The CDR3 consists of 13 residues. Germline loops: CDR1 LGHNT, CDR2 FRNRAP. J is TRBJ2-7 and V is TRBV12-5; D unresolved. This receptor was identified in a man in his sixties with COVID-19, enrolled during active disease. The sequenced sample was peripheral blood. Here the CDR3 DNA reads TGTGCTAGTGCTCCTACAGAGAACTACGAGCAGTACTTC. It specifies CASAPTENYEQYF.